This TCR beta chain was sequenced for a study of T cells after yellow fever vaccination. Study in general: With SMART-Seq v4 Ultra Low Input, the fractions containing low cell numbers were prepared. Study observations and caveats: Weaker overall, the secondary response nonetheless peaked faster (day 5 versus 15). A small share of clonotypes appeared in both CD4 and CD8 compartments.

TCRdb re-analysed the 5' RACE reads in MiXCR, keeping a single row per CDR3 protein. The data contain tens of thousands of distinct CDR3 sequences, over 5.5% of them singletons. This clonotype was counted many times. Trimming removed 7 bases at V and 0 bases at J, with 13 bases between. The CDR3 covers 13 residues. Germline V lookup: CDR1 SQVTM, CDR2 ANQGSEA. The genes are TRBV29-1 and TRBJ2-7; no definite D call. The sequenced sample was PBMCs, either bulk or a sorted T-cell subset (CD4+, CD8+, memory, or dextramer-sorted; not recorded which), obtained on the day of the yellow fever booster vaccination. This TCR came from a man aged 30-40 years who received the YFV17D yellow fever vaccine. CDR3 sequence reads: CSAFGRSSYEQYF. The CDR3 DNA follows: TGCAGCGCCTTCGGACGGAGCTCCTACGAGCAGTACTTC.